Below, 28 T cell receptor beta chains from the same sample are listed, as sequenced in a study of blood T cell repertoires in COVID-19. Method: immunoSEQ multiplex PCR; TCRdb's copy keeps in-frame clones and lacks some. Here the sample spans roughly 250,000 clones, 80% to 95% being singletons. The sample comprised peripheral blood. The receptors shown here come from a man between 25 and 39 years old with COVID-19, enrolled during active disease.

J is TRBJ1-1 and V is TRBV2; D gene uncertain. Germline loops: CDR1 SNHLY, CDR2 FYNNEI. V was cut by 11 bases and J by 2 bases, with 15 bases left in between. This CDR3 is built from 13 residues. Written as DNA, the CDR3 is TGTGCCCCCTACGCTGGTTTAAACACTGAAGCTTTCTTT. As protein: CAPYAGLNTEAFF.

Only a few counts were recorded for this clone. The chain employs TRBV5-1 and TRBJ2-2, with 14 nucleotides matching TRBD2. Germline loops: CDR1 SGHRS, CDR2 YFSETQ. J gave up 1 base and V 4 bases, and 3 bases lay outside the gene matches. The CDR3 consists of 17 residues. This chain's CDR3 is CASSPGLAGGNTGELFF. In DNA form, the CDR3 reads TGCGCCAGCAGCCCTGGACTAGCGGGGGGGAACACCGGGGAGCTGTTTTTT. Together with reference TRBV5-1 and TRBJ2-2, the CDR3 gives the full variable domain: KAGVTQTPRYLIKTRGQQVTLSCSPISGHRSVSWYQQTPGQGLQFLFEYFSETQRNKGNFPGRFSGRQFSNSRSEMNVSTLELGDSALYLCASSPGLAGGNTGELFFGEGSRLTVL.

Only one count was recorded for this clone. This chain connects TRBV7-2 to TRBJ2-5; TRBD1 agrees at 8 bases. CDR1 is SGHTA and CDR2 is FQGNSA in the germline V gene. J gave up 10 bases and V 5 bases, and 9 bases lay outside the gene matches. The CDR3 is 13 residues long. CDR3 in DNA: TGTGCCAGCAGCCAGGGACAGGCCAGAGACCAGTACTTC. Translated, it gives CASSQGQARDQYF.

A single count supports this clone. The gene calls are TRBV11-2 and TRBJ1-2; D is uncertain. Per the germline V gene, CDR1 is SGHAT and CDR2 is FQNNGV. The CDR3 has 13 amino acids. The V end lost 5 bases, the J end lost 8 bases, and 15 bases lay between the germline ends. CDR3 in DNA: TGTGCCAGCAGCGCATATGTGGAGGACGGCTACACCTTC. It codes for CASSAYVEDGYTF.

This chain joins TRBV12-3 or TRBV12-4 and TRBJ2-5; 7 nucleotides match TRBD1. The CDR3 has 13 amino acids. With V trimmed by 6 bases and J by 5 bases, 6 bases remained unmatched. This CDR3 reads CASRNRGGETQYF. Written as DNA, the CDR3 is TGTGCCAGCAGGAACAGGGGTGGTGAGACCCAGTACTTC.

This chain uses TRBV15 with TRBJ1-5; D gene unclear. V lost 0 bases, J lost 9 bases, and 15 bases lay in between. Germline CDR1 and CDR2: LNHNV and YYDKDF (reference sequence). CDR3 length: 15 residues. As DNA, the CDR3 is TGTGCCACCAGCAGAGATCTAGGGAGGGAGGGGCCCCAGCATTTT. Amino acids: CATSRDLGREGPQHF.

This rearrangement joins TRBV7-3 to TRBJ1-5; possibly TRBD1 for D (5 bases). This CDR3 contains 13 residues. CDR1 is SGHTA, CDR2 FQGTGA, per germline. The V gene lost 4 bases and the J gene lost 4 bases, with 8 bases spanning the gap. In DNA, the CDR3 is TGTGCCAGCAGCTCCGGGGGAAATCAGCCCCAGCATTTT. Amino acids: CASSSGGNQPQHF. The entire variable domain, with the rest obtained from reference TRBV7-3 and TRBJ1-5, is as follows: GAGVSQTPSNKVTEKGKYVELRCDPISGHTALYWYRQSLGQGPEFLIYFQGTGAADDSGLPNDRFFAVRPEGSVSTLKIQRTERGDSAVYLCASSSGGNQPQHFGDGTRLSIL.

The chain links TRBV3-1 (or the pseudogene TRBV3-2) to TRBJ1-5; TRBD1 is a possible D gene (5 bases). This CDR3 has 15 amino acids. V lost 3 bases and J 6 bases, leaving 15 bases between the germline ends. Germline V gives CDR1 LGHDT, CDR2 YNNKEL (reference sequence). The CDR3 reads CASSQTQGLAQPQHF. The CDR3 nucleotides are TGTGCCAGCAGCCAGACCCAGGGTCTGGCTCAGCCCCAGCATTTT.

The CDR3: CASSEVQGSTGELFF. DNA for the CDR3: TGTGCCAGCAGTGAAGTACAGGGAAGCACCGGGGAGCTGTTTTTT. The rearrangement uses TRBV25-1 and TRBJ2-2, with TRBD1 as a possible D gene (6 bases). Germline lookup yields CDR1 MGHDK and CDR2 SYGVNS. V lost 2 bases and J 4 bases, leaving 11 bases between the germline ends. This CDR3 region has 15 residues.

This sequence joins TRBV19 and TRBJ2-2, with 15 bases matching TRBD2. CDR1 and CDR2 from the germline V gene are LNHDA and SQIVND (reference sequence). J gave up 6 bases and V 7 bases, and 6 bases lay outside the gene matches. The CDR3 is 16 amino acids. Written as DNA, the CDR3 is TGTGCCAGTATTAGGACTAGCGGGGGGGCCGCCGGGGAGCTGTTTTTT. Its translation is CASIRTSGGAAGELFF.

This chain joins TRBV9 and TRBJ2-3; 7 nucleotides align to TRBD2. Germline trimming cut 0 bases from V and 2 bases from J; bases unmatched to any gene: 3. The CDR3 has 15 residues. The germline V gene encodes CDR1 SGDLS and CDR2 YYNGEE. The CDR3 reads CASSVAAGDTDTQYF. The CDR3 coding sequence is TGTGCCAGCAGCGTAGCGGCGGGGGACACAGATACGCAGTATTTT.

The chain couples TRBV2 to TRBJ1-6; possible D gene TRBD1, 5 bases. The CDR3 contains 14 residues. Germline lookup yields CDR1 SNHLY and CDR2 FYNNEI. V lost 6 bases and J lost 6, with 12 bases in between. CDR3: CASRDTQGNSPLHF. The CDR3 region has the DNA TGTGCCAGCAGGGACACCCAGGGTAATTCACCCCTCCACTTT. Combining the CDR3 with reference TRBV2 and TRBJ1-6 gives the whole variable domain EPEVTQTPSHQVTQMGQEVILRCVPISNHLYFYWYRQILGQKVEFLVSFYNNEISEKSEIFDDQFSVERPDGSNFTLKIRSTKLEDSAMYFCASRDTQGNSPLHFGNGTRLTVT.

This clone was counted a single time. This rearrangement joins TRBV23-1 to TRBJ1-3; 9 nucleotides align to TRBD1. TRBV23-1 is an open reading frame, and its role is uncertain. Trimming at V came to 1 base and at J to 5 bases, leaving 6 bases not matched to a gene. The CDR3 is 16 amino acids. The CDR3 sequence: CASSQFDRGNRNTIYF. In nucleotides, the CDR3 is TGCGCCAGCAGTCAATTCGACAGGGGGAATAGAAACACCATATATTTT.

This clone has just one count. J is TRBJ2-5 and V is TRBV6-5; a possible D gene is TRBD1 (5 bases). CDR1 and CDR2 (germline): MNHEY, SVGAGI. V lost 6 bases, J lost 2 bases, and 13 bases lay in between. This CDR3 has 14 amino acids. This CDR3 is CASSLQGGQETQYF. CDR3 bases: TGTGCCAGCAGCCTGCAGGGTGGGCAAGAGACCCAGTACTTC.

This clone came up once. This chain links TRBV5-1 with TRBJ1-6; TRBD1 agrees at 9 bases. V was pared by 3 bases and J by 11 bases, with 12 bases of the junction left unmatched. The CDR3 covers 16 residues. Germline V CDR1 and CDR2: SGHRS, YFSETQ. The CDR3 here is CASSSQGTGNLAPLHF. Written as DNA, the CDR3 is TGCGCCAGCAGCTCGCAAGGGACAGGGAATTTGGCACCCCTCCACTTT. The whole variable domain, filled in from reference TRBV5-1 and TRBJ1-6, reads KAGVTQTPRYLIKTRGQQVTLSCSPISGHRSVSWYQQTPGQGLQFLFEYFSETQRNKGNFPGRFSGRQFSNSRSEMNVSTLELGDSALYLCASSSQGTGNLAPLHFGNGTRLTVT.

V and J are TRBV11-2 and TRBJ2-7; 9 positions match TRBD1. J gave up 1 base and V 1 base, and 5 bases lay outside the gene matches. The CDR3 loop spans 16 amino acids. Germline values: CDR1 SGHAT, CDR2 FQNNGV. The CDR3 protein is CASSLVHRGRSYEQYF. In DNA form, the CDR3 reads TGTGCCAGCAGCTTAGTTCACAGGGGGCGATCCTACGAGCAGTACTTC. The full variable domain, its missing parts supplied by reference TRBV11-2 and TRBJ2-7, is EAGVAQSPRYKIIEKRQSVAFWCNPISGHATLYWYQQILGQGPKLLIQFQNNGVVDDSQLPKDRFSAERLKGVDSTLKIQPAKLEDSAVYLCASSLVHRGRSYEQYFGPGTRLTVT.

Comment on this clone: The conserved final phenylalanine or tryptophan is absent from the CDR3, which likely points to a read error. The limits of the CDR3 on the DNA are not certain, so only TCRdb's listed CDR3 is given. The chain couples TRBV4-1 to TRBJ1-4. The germline gives CDR1 MGHRA, CDR2 YSYEKL. The CDR3 sequence runs 9 residues, both termini included. CDR3 in amino acids: CASSQVAGL.

The chain has TRBV10-2 and TRBJ2-1; D is perhaps TRBD2 (6 bases). Germline lookup yields CDR1 WSHSY and CDR2 SAAADI. The V gene lost 7 bases and the J gene lost 0 bases, with 10 bases spanning the gap. The CDR3 extends over 14 amino acids. The DNA for the CDR3 is TGCGCCAGCAATCCGACTAGCTCCTACAATGAGCAGTTCTTC. It specifies CASNPTSSYNEQFF.

The chain is built from TRBV6-1 and TRBJ1-3; 9 nucleotides agree with TRBD1. The CDR3 spans 16 residues. CDR1 MNHNS and CDR2 SASEGT come from the germline V gene. The ends lost 4 bases at V and 4 bases at J; junction bases unmatched: 8. The CDR3 sequence: CASSAAQGAQGNTIYF. The CDR3 DNA is TGTGCCAGCAGTGCGGCACAGGGGGCGCAGGGAAACACCATATATTTT.

The chain uses TRBV19 and TRBJ1-1; TRBD1 is a possible D gene (6 bases). V lost 0 bases and J 0 bases, leaving 8 bases between the germline ends. Germline values: CDR1 LNHDA, CDR2 SQIVND (reference sequence). The CDR3 runs 15 residues. In nucleotides, the CDR3 is TGTGCCAGTAGTATAGATCAGGGGATGAACACTGAAGCTTTCTTT. It yields the protein CASSIDQGMNTEAFF. The entire variable domain, with the rest obtained from reference TRBV19 and TRBJ1-1, is as follows: DGGITQSPKYLFRKEGQNVTLSCEQNLNHDAMYWYRQDPGQGLRLIYYSQIVNDFQKGDIAEGYSVSREKKESFPLTVTSAQKNPTAFYLCASSIDQGMNTEAFFGQGTRLTVV.

The J gene is TRBJ2-1, the V gene TRBV12-3 or TRBV12-4; D gene ambiguous. CDR3 length equals 13 residues. Trimming removed 5 bases at V and 3 bases at J, with 8 bases between. CDR3 sequence reads: CASSAGDYNEQFF. The CDR3 nucleotides read TGTGCCAGCAGTGCCGGAGACTACAATGAGCAGTTCTTC.

This clone has a handful of counts. The J gene is TRBJ2-1, the V gene TRBV11-2, with 9 positions matching TRBD2. V shed 3 bases, J shed 10 bases, and the junction held 10 bases outside the gene matches. This CDR3 has 15 amino acids. Germline V gene data show CDR1 as SGHAT and CDR2 as FQNNGV. The CDR3 DNA reads as TGTGCCAGCAGCTTCCCGGGAATAGCGGGGGTGGAGCAGTTCTTC. Protein: CASSFPGIAGVEQFF. The whole variable domain, filled in from reference TRBV11-2 and TRBJ2-1, reads EAGVAQSPRYKIIEKRQSVAFWCNPISGHATLYWYQQILGQGPKLLIQFQNNGVVDDSQLPKDRFSAERLKGVDSTLKIQPAKLEDSAVYLCASSFPGIAGVEQFFGPGTRLTVL.

V gene TRBV9 combines with J gene TRBJ2-3; D uncertain. V lost 4 bases and J lost 1, with 7 bases in between. The CDR3 sequence is 13 residues long. From germline, CDR1 is SGDLS and CDR2 YYNGEE. The CDR3 reads CASSPTGTDTQYF. DNA for the CDR3: TGTGCCAGCAGCCCTACGGGCACAGATACGCAGTATTTT.

V is TRBV6-5 and J is TRBJ1-1; 9 nucleotides match TRBD1. Per the germline V gene, CDR1 is MNHEY and CDR2 is SVGAGI. The CDR3 consists of 13 residues. Unmatched junction bases numbered 10, after V lost 7 bases and J lost 10 bases. CDR3 nucleotide sequence: TGTGCCAGCAACCTACAGGGGGCAGGGGTAGCTTTCTTT. Protein product: CASNLQGAGVAFF.

This chain links TRBV24-1 with TRBJ2-3, with 7 bases matching TRBD1. CDR3 length equals 15 residues. V shed 3 bases, J shed 1 base, and the junction held 3 bases outside the gene matches. The germline CDR1 and CDR2 sequences are KGHDR and SFDVKD. CDR3 in amino acids: CATSDQGVGTDTQYF. The CDR3 bases are TGTGCCACCAGTGATCAGGGGGTGGGCACAGATACGCAGTATTTT.

This clone has more than one count but fewer than ten. The chain is built from TRBV25-1 and TRBJ2-7; 8 positions match TRBD2. Germline-derived CDR1 and CDR2 are MGHDK and SYGVNS. V trimming: 3 bases; J trimming: 0 bases; junction bases outside the gene matches: 4. The CDR3 loop spans 15 amino acids. Here the CDR3 reads CASSDTRGGSYEQYF. The DNA of the CDR3 is TGTGCCAGCAGTGATACTCGGGGGGGCTCCTACGAGCAGTACTTC.

The rearrangement links TRBV4-1 to TRBJ2-7, with D possibly TRBD1 on 5 matching bases. V shed 1 base and J shed 0 bases, with 10 bases lying between them. There are 15 residues in the CDR3. The germline V gene encodes CDR1 MGHRA and CDR2 YSYEKL. The CDR3 sequence: CASSQGPGHSYEQYF. CDR3 DNA sequence: TGCGCCAGCAGCCAAGGCCCAGGGCACTCCTACGAGCAGTACTTC.

V and J are TRBV9 and TRBJ2-7, with 7 bases aligning to TRBD1. The germline CDR1 and CDR2 sequences are SGDLS and YYNGEE. This CDR3 has 14 amino acids. The V segment lost 3 bases and the J segment 0 bases; nucleotides outside the gene matches: 3. Here the CDR3 reads CASSATGNSYEQYF. CDR3 DNA: TGTGCCAGCAGCGCGACAGGGAACTCCTACGAGCAGTACTTC. Combining the CDR3 with reference TRBV9 and TRBJ2-7 gives the whole variable domain DSGVTQTPKHLITATGQRVTLRCSPRSGDLSVYWYQQSLDQGLQFLIQYYNGEERAKGNILERFSAQQFPDLHSELNLSSLELGDSALYFCASSATGNSYEQYFGPGTRLTVT.